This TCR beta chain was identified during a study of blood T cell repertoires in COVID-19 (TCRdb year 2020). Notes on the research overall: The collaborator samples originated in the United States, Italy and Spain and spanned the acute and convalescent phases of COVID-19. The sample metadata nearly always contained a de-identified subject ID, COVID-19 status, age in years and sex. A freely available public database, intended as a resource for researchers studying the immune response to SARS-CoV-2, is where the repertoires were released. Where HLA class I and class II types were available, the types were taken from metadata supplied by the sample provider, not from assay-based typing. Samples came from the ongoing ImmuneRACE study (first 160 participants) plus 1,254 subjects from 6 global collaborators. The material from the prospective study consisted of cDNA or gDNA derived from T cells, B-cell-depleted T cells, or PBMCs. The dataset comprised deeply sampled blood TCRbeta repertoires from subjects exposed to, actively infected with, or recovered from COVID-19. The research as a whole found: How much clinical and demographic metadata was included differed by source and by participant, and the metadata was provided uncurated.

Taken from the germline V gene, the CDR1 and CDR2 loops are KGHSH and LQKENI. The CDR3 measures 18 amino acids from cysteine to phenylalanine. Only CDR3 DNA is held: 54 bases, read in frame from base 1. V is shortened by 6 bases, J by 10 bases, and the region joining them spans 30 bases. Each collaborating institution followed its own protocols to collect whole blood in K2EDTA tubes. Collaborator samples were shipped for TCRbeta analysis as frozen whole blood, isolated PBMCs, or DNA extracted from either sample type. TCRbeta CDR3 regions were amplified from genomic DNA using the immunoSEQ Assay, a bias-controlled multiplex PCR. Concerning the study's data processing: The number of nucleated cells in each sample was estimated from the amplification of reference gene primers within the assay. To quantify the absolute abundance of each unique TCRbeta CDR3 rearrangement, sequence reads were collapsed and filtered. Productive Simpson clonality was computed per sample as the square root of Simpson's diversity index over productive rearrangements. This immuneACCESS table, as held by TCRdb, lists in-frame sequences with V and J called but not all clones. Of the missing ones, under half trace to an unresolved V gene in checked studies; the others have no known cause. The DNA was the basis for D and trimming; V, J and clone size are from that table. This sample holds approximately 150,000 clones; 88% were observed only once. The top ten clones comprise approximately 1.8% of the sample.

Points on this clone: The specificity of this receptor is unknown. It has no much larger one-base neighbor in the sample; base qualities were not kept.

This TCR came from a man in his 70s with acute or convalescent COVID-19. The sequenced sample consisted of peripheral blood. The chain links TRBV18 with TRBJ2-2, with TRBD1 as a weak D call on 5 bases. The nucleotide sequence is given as TGTGCCAGCTCGTACAATGATATAGACAGCCTGAATCCGGTGGAGCTGTTTTTT. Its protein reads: CASSYNDIDSLNPVELFF.